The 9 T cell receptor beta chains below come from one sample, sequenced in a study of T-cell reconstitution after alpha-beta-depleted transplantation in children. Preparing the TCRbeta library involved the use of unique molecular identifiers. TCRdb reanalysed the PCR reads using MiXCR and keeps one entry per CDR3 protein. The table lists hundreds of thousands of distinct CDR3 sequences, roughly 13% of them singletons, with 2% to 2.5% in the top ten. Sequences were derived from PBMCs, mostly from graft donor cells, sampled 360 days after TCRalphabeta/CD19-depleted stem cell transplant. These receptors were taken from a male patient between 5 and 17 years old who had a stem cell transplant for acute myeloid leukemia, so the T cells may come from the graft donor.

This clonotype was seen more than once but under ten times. This CDR3 is CASSISGGELFF. The CDR3, as DNA: TGTGCCAGCAGCATTAGCGGGGGGGAGCTGTTTTTT. The rearrangement links TRBV7-9 to TRBJ2-2, with 7 bases fitting TRBD2. Trimming cost V 5 bases and J 8 bases; bases outside gene matches: 2. CDR3 size: 12 residues. Germline CDR1 is SEHNR and CDR2 is FQNEAQ (reference sequence).

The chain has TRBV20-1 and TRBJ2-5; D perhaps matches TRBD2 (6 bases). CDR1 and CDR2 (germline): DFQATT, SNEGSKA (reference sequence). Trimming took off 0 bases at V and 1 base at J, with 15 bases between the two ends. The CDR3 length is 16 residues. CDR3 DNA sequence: TGCAGTGCTAGAGATGCGCCCGGGACTTTCCAAGAGACCCAGTACTTC. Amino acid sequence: CSARDAPGTFQETQYF.

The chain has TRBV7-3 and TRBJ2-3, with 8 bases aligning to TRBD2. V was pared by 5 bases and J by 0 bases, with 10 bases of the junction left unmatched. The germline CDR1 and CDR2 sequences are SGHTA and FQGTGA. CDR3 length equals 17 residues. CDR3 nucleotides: TGTGCCAGCAGCCCCCGCGGGGGGCTTTCTAGCACAGATACGCAGTATTTT. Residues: CASSPRGGLSSTDTQYF.

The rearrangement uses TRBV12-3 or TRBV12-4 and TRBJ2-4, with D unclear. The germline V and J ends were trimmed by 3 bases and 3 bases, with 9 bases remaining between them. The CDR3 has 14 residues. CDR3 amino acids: CASSFNALKNIQYF. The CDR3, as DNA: TGTGCCAGCAGTTTTAACGCCCTCAAAAACATTCAGTACTTC.

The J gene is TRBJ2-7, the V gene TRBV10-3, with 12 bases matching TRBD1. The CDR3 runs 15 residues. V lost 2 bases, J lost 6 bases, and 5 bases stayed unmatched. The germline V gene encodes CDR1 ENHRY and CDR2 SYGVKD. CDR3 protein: CAISEPGQGASEQYF. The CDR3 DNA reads TGTGCCATCAGTGAGCCGGGACAGGGGGCAAGCGAGCAGTACTTC.

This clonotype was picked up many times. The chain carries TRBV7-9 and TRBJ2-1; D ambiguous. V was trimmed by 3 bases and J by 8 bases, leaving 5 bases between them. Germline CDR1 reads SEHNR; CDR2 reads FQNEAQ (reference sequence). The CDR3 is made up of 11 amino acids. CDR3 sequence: CASSFVHEQFF. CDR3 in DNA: TGTGCCAGCAGCTTTGTACATGAGCAGTTCTTC.

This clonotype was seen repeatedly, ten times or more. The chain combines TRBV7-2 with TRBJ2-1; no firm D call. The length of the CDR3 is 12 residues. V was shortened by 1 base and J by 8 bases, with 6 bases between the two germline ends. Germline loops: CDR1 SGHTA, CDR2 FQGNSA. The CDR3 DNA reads TGTGCCAGCAGCTTAGGACGGGATGAGCAGTTCTTC. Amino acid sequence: CASSLGRDEQFF.

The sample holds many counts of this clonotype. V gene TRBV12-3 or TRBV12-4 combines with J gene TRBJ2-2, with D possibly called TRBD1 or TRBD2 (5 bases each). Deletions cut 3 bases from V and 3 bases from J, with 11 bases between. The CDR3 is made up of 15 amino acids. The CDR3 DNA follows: TGTGCCAGCAGTTTCCGGGGACCGGACACCGGGGAGCTGTTTTTT. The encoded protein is CASSFRGPDTGELFF.

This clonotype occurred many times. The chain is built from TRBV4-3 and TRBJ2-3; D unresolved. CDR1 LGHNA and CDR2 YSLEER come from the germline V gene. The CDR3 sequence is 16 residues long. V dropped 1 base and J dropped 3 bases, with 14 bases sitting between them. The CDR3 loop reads CASSQGGSRKTDTQYF. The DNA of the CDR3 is TGCGCCAGCAGCCAAGGGGGATCGCGTAAGACAGATACGCAGTATTTT.